The 13 T cell receptor beta chains listed next were all sequenced from one sample in a study of T cell responses to AZD1222 COVID-19 vaccine. Clones were sequenced by immunoSEQ multiplex PCR, and TCRdb holds only the in-frame ones, with some missing. The sample contains 100,000 to 150,000 clones, roughly 87% of which appear only once. The source material was peripheral blood, sampled on day 0 of AZD1222 vaccination. The receptors come from an adult in good health.

The chain couples TRBV30 to TRBJ2-1; 13 bases map to TRBD2. Germline V gene sequence: CDR1 GTSNPN, CDR2 SVGIG (reference sequence). V gave up 2 bases and J gave up 4 bases; unmatched junction bases: 5. The CDR3 is made up of 16 amino acids. The CDR3 bases are TGTGCCTGGAGTCACAAGGGACTAGCGGGGTACAATGAGCAGTTCTTC. It yields the protein CAWSHKGLAGYNEQFF.

This chain connects TRBV3-1 (or the pseudogene TRBV3-2) to TRBJ1-1; no reliable D call. The CDR3 is made up of 13 amino acids. V was trimmed by 4 bases and J by 2 bases, leaving 8 bases between them. The V gene's germline CDR1 is LGHDT and CDR2 YNNKEL (reference sequence). The CDR3, as DNA: TGTGCCAGCAGCCCCCATAAAAACACTGAAGCTTTCTTT. This sequence encodes CASSPHKNTEAFF.

This rearrangement joins TRBV18 to TRBJ1-3; D not certain. In germline, CDR1 is KGHSH, CDR2 LQKENI. With 3 bases removed from V and 1 base from J, the gap between germline ends came to 7 bases. The CDR3 is 14 amino acids. CDR3: CASSPEVSGNTIYF. As DNA, the CDR3 is TGTGCCAGCTCACCGGAGGTATCTGGAAACACCATATATTTT.

The chain links TRBV12-3 or TRBV12-4 to TRBJ1-2; no definite D call. V was trimmed by 3 bases and J by 2 bases, leaving 7 bases between them. The CDR3 is made up of 13 amino acids. CDR3 sequence (DNA): TGTGCCAGCAGTTTTGCAAGAAACTATGGCTACACCTTC. This translates into CASSFARNYGYTF.

V is TRBV7-8 and J is TRBJ1-6; possibly TRBD1 for D (6 bases). CDR1 is SGHVS, CDR2 FQNEAQ, per germline. Deletions cut 9 bases from V and 2 bases from J, with 14 bases between. CDR3 size: 15 residues. The CDR3 nucleotides are TGTGCCAGTGAGCTACAGGGAACCTATAATTCACCCCTCCACTTT. It is translated as CASELQGTYNSPLHF.

The V call is TRBV30, the J call TRBJ2-7; a weak D match, TRBD2 (6 bases). The CDR3 has 14 residues. CDR1 is GTSNPN and CDR2 is SVGIG in the germline V gene (reference sequence). V lost 3 bases and J 1 base, leaving 13 bases between the germline ends. The CDR3 sequence: CAWSRRELSYEQYF. For the CDR3, the DNA is TGTGCCTGGAGCCGACGGGAGTTATCCTACGAGCAGTACTTC. Together with reference TRBV30 and TRBJ2-7, the CDR3 gives the full variable domain: SQTIHQWPATLVQPVGSPLSLECTVEGTSNPNLYWYRQAAGRGLQLLFYSVGIGQISSEVPQNLSASRPQDRQFILSSKKLLLSDSGFYLCAWSRRELSYEQYFGPGTRLTVT.

The chain couples TRBV5-4 to TRBJ2-1, with 8 bases identical to TRBD1. There are 13 residues in the CDR3. V lost 1 base, J lost 6 bases, and 0 bases stayed unmatched. Germline CDR1 and CDR2: SGHNT and YYREEE (reference sequence). CDR3 region: CASSLTGGNEQFF. The DNA of the CDR3 is TGTGCCAGCAGCTTGACAGGGGGCAATGAGCAGTTCTTC. Filled out from reference TRBV5-4 and TRBJ2-1, the complete variable domain reads ETGVTQSPTHLIKTRGQQVTLRCSSQSGHNTVSWYQQALGQGPQFIFQYYREEENGRGNFPPRFSGLQFPNYSSELNVNALELDDSALYLCASSLTGGNEQFFGPGTRLTVL.

This clone occurred once. This chain connects TRBV11-2 to TRBJ1-5, with TRBD1 as a possible D gene (5 bases). CDR1 is SGHAT and CDR2 is FQNNGV in the germline V gene. V lost 5 bases, J lost 6 bases, and 17 bases lay in between. This CDR3 comprises 15 residues. CDR3 coding DNA: TGTGCCAGCAGCCAAACGTCCAGGGCAGGTCAGCCCCAGCATTTT. This codes for CASSQTSRAGQPQHF.

The rearrangement uses TRBV2 and TRBJ1-2, with D perhaps TRBD1 (5 bases). This CDR3 is 14 amino acids long. V was pared by 4 bases and J by 4 bases, with 13 bases between. Germline-derived CDR1 and CDR2 are SNHLY and FYNNEI. This CDR3 is CASSARAGGYGYTF. For the CDR3, the DNA is TGTGCCAGCAGTGCCAGGGCCGGGGGCTATGGCTACACCTTC.

V is TRBV10-3 and J is TRBJ1-6, with D hard to call. Germline V CDR1 and CDR2: ENHRY, SYGVKD. The V end was cut by 4 bases, the J end by 6 bases, with 13 bases between. The CDR3 runs to 15 residues. The CDR3 sequence: CAISVREDGNSPLHF. CDR3 nucleotide sequence: TGTGCCATCAGTGTGCGGGAGGACGGTAATTCACCCCTCCACTTT.

The chain carries TRBV10-3 and TRBJ1-1; TRBD1 is a possible D gene (6 bases). V lost 0 bases to trimming and J lost 0 bases, with 11 bases between them. Germline values: CDR1 ENHRY, CDR2 SYGVKD. The CDR3 is made up of 16 amino acids. CDR3 sequence reads: CAISESRTAMNTEAFF. The CDR3 nucleotides are TGTGCCATCAGTGAGTCCCGGACAGCAATGAACACTGAAGCTTTCTTT.

This clone was seen more than once but under ten times. The V and J genes are TRBV28 and TRBJ1-2; 8 bases align to TRBD1. The V and J ends lost 6 bases and 4 bases, in that order; junction bases with no gene match: 4. The germline CDR1 and CDR2 sequences are MDHEN and SYDVKM. The CDR3 consists of 13 residues. Here the CDR3 DNA reads TGTGCCAGCAGCCTCGACAGGGGCTATGGCTACACCTTC. This encodes CASSLDRGYGYTF.

The V call is TRBV6-5, the J call TRBJ2-5; a weak D match, TRBD1 (5 bases). The germline V gene has CDR1 MNHEY and CDR2 SVGAGI. This CDR3 is 14 amino acids long. Trimming took off 2 bases at V and 4 bases at J, with 11 bases between the two ends. DNA for the CDR3: TGTGCCAGCAGTTACGGCACAGGCGCAGAGACCCAGTACTTC. Amino acids: CASSYGTGAETQYF.